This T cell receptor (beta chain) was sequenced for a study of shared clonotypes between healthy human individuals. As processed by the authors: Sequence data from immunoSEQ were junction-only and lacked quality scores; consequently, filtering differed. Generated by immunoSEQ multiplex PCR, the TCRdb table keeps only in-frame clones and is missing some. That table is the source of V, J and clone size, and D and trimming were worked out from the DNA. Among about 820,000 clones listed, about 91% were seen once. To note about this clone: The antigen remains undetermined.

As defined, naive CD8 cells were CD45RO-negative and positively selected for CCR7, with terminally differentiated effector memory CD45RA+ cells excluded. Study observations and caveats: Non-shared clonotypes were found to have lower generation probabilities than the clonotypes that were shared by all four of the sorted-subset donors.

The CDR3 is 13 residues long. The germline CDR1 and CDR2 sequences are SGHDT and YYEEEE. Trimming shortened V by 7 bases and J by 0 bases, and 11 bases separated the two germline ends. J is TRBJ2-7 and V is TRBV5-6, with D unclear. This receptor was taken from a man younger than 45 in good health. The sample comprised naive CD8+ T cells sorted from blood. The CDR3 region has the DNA TGTGCCAGCGCGGCGCAGAGCTCCTACGAGCAGTACTTC. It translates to CASAAQSSYEQYF. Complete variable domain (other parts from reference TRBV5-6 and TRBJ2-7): DAGVTQSPTHLIKTRGQQVTLRCSPKSGHDTVSWYQQALGQGPQFIFQYYEEEERQRGNFPDRFSGHQFPNYSSELNVNALLLGDSALYLCASAAQSSYEQYFGPGTRLTVT.